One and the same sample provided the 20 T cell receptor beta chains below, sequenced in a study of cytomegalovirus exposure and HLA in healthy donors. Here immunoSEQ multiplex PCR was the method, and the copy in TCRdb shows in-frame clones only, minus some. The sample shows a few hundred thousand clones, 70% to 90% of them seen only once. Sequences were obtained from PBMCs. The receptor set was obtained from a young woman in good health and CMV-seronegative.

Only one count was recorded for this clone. CDR3 region: CASRADTQYF. The CDR3 DNA sequence: TGTGCCAGTCGAGCGGATACGCAGTATTTT. The chain carries TRBV28 and TRBJ2-3; D is ambiguous. This CDR3 region has 10 residues. Trimming took off 9 bases at V and 6 bases at J, with 7 bases between the two ends. Germline CDR1 and CDR2: MDHEN and SYDVKM.

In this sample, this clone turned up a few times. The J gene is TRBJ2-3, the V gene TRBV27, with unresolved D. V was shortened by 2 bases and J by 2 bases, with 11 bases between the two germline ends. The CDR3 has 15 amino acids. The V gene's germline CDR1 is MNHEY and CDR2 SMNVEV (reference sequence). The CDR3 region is CASSLSTAATDTQYF. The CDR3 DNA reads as TGTGCCAGCAGTTTAAGCACCGCCGCCACAGATACGCAGTATTTT.

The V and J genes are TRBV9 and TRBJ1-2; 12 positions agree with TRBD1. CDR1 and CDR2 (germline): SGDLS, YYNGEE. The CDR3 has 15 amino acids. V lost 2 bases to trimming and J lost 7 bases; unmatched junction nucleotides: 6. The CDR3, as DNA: TGTGCCAGCAGCGTTGGGGGACAGGGGGCGCTTGGCTACACCTTC. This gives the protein CASSVGGQGALGYTF.

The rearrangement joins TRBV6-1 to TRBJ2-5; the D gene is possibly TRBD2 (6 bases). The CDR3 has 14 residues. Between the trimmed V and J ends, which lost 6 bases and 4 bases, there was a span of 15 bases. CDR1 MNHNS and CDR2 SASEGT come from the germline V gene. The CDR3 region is CASRAGLARETQYF. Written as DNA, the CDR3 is TGTGCCAGCAGAGCTGGCCTAGCGAGAGAGACCCAGTACTTC.

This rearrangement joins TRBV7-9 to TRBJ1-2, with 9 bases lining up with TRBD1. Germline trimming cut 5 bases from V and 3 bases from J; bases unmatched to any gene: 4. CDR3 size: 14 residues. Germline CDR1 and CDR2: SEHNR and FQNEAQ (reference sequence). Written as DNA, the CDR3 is TGTGCCAGCAGCGCGCGACAGGGGGACTATGGCTACACCTTC. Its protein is CASSARQGDYGYTF.

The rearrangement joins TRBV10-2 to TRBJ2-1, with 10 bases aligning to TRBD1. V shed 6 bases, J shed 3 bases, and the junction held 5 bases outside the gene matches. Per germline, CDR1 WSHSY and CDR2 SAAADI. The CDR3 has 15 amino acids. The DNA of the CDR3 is TGCGCCAGCAGGGAGGACAGGGGGTACTACAATGAGCAGTTCTTC. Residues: CASREDRGYYNEQFF.

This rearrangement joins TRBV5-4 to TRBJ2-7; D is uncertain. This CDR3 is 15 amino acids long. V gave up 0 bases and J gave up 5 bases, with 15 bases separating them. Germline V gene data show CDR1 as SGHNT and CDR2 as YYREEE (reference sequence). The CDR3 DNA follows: TGTGCCAGCAGCTTGGGTCAGGAACTTTTAAACGAGCAGTACTTC. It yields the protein CASSLGQELLNEQYF.

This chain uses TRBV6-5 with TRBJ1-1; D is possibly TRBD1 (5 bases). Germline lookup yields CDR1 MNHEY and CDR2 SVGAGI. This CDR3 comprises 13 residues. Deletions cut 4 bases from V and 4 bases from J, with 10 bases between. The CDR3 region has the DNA TGTGCCAGCAGTTTTCAGGGTGGCACTGAAGCTTTCTTT. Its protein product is CASSFQGGTEAFF.

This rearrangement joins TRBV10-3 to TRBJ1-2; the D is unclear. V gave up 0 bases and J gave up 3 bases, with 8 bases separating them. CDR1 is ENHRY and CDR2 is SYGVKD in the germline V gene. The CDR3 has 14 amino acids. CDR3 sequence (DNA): TGTGCCATCAGTGAGTCTATACAGTACTATGGCTACACCTTC. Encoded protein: CAISESIQYYGYTF.

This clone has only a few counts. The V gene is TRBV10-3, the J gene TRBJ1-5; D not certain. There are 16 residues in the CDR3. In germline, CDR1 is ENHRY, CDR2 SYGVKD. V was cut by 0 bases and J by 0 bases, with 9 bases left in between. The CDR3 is CAISESIVISNQPQHF. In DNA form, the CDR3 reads TGTGCCATCAGTGAGTCGATAGTGATTAGCAATCAGCCCCAGCATTTT.

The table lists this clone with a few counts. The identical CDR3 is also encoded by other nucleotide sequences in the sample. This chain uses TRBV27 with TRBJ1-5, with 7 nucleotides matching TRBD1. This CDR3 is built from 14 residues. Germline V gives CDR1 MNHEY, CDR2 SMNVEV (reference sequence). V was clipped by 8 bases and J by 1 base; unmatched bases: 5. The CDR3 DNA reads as TGTGCCAGCTCCACGGGACAGAGCAATCAGCCCCAGCATTTT. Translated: CASSTGQSNQPQHF.

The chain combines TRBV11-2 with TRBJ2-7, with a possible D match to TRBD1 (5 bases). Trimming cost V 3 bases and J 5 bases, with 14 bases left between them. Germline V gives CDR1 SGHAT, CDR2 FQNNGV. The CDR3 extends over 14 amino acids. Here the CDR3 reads CASSFGLRQHEQYF. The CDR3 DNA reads TGTGCCAGCAGCTTCGGCCTACGACAGCACGAGCAGTACTTC. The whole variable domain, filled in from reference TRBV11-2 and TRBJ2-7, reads EAGVAQSPRYKIIEKRQSVAFWCNPISGHATLYWYQQILGQGPKLLIQFQNNGVVDDSQLPKDRFSAERLKGVDSTLKIQPAKLEDSAVYLCASSFGLRQHEQYFGPGTRLTVT.

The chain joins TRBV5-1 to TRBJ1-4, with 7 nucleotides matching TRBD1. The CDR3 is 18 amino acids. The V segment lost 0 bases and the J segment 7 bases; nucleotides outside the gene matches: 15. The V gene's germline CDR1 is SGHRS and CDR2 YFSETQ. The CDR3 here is CASSLEPGGTLSGEKLFF. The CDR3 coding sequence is TGCGCCAGCAGCTTGGAGCCAGGGGGGACCCTATCGGGTGAAAAACTGTTTTTT.

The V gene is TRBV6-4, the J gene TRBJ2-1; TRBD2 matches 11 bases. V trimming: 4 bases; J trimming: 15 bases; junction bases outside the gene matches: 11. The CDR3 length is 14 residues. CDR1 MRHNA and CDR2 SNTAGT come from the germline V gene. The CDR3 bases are TGTGCCAGCAGTGGAACCGGGACTAGCGGTTCGCGGTTCTTC. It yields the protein CASSGTGTSGSRFF.

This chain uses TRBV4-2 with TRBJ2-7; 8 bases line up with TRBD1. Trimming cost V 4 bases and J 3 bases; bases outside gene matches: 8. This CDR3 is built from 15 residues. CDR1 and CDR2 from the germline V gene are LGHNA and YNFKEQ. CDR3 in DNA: TGTGCCAGCAGCCGGCCGGGACAGGAAGTCTACGAGCAGTACTTC. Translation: CASSRPGQEVYEQYF.

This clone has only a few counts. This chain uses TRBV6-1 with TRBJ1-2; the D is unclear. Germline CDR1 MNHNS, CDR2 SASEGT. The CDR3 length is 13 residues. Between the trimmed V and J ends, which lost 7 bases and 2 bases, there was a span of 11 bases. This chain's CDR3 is CASMRDANYGYTF. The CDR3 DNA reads TGTGCCAGCATGAGAGATGCGAACTATGGCTACACCTTC.

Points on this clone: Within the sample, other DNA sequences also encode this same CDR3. The CDR3 is CASSQGLAGGLAKNIQYF. The CDR3 bases are TGCGCCAGCAGCCAAGGACTAGCGGGGGGATTAGCCAAAAACATTCAGTACTTC. The chain is built from TRBV4-1 and TRBJ2-4; TRBD2 aligns across 13 bases. The germline V gene encodes CDR1 MGHRA and CDR2 YSYEKL. The V gene end was trimmed by 1 base and the J gene end by 0 bases; junction bases not matched to a gene: 3. The CDR3 length is 18 residues.

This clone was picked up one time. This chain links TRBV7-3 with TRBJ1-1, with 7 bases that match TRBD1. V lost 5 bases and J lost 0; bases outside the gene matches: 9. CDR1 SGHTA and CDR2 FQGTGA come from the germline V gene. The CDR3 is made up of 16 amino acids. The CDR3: CASSKNRGGMNTEAFF. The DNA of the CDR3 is TGTGCCAGCAGCAAAAACAGGGGAGGAATGAACACTGAAGCTTTCTTT.

The CDR3 nucleotides are TGTGCCAGCAGCTCAGTCCGGGGGGAGCTTAGCTTCGGGTACGAGCAGTACTTC. It codes for CASSSVRGELSFGYEQYF. The chain employs TRBV21-1 and TRBJ2-7; the DNA was not compared with TRBD2, the D call given in the table. TRBV21-1 is marked as a pseudogene. The length of the CDR3 is 18 residues.

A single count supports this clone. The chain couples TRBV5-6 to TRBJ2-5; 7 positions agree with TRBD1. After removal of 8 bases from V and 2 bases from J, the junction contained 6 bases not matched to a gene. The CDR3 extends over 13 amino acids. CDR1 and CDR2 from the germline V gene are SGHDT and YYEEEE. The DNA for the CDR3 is TGTGCCAGTAGTGGACAGGTTCAAGAGACCCAGTACTTC. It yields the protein CASSGQVQETQYF. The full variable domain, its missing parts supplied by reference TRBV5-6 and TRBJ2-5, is DAGVTQSPTHLIKTRGQQVTLRCSPKSGHDTVSWYQQALGQGPQFIFQYYEEEERQRGNFPDRFSGHQFPNYSSELNVNALLLGDSALYLCASSGQVQETQYFGPGTRLLVL.